This T cell receptor beta chain is drawn from a study of OX40 agonist ivuxolimab in advanced cancers. At the level of the study: Ivuxolimab, an agonistic anti-OX40 (CD134) antibody, was given to patients. Those enrolled were less than 85% male, with a mean age of about 66 years and ages from roughly 23 to 79.

With regard to this clone: No antigen is known for it.

Study-wide points: Within 6 weeks, CD4+ and CD8+ blood T cells expanded clonally at 0.1 to 3.0 mg/kg. Relative to CD4+, CD8+ T cells held more expanded clones on average.

V was shortened by 7 bases and J by 0 bases, with 9 bases between the two germline ends. CDR1 MNHNS and CDR2 SASEGT come from the germline V gene. CDR3 size: 13 residues. TCRdb's copy holds only in-frame clones and misses some; the assay was immunoSEQ multiplex PCR. In the table there are around 100,000 clones, around 91% of which are singletons. This chain links TRBV6-1 with TRBJ1-1; no clear D gene. The TCR originated in an adult with an advanced solid tumor such as melanoma, head and neck, liver or kidney cancer. The material was CD4+ or CD8+ T cells sorted from blood, obtained in a trial of the OX40 agonist ivuxolimab. The CDR3 region has the DNA TGTGCCAGCAACCTGAAAATGAACACTGAAGCTTTCTTT. Encoded protein: CASNLKMNTEAFF.